This T cell receptor (beta chain) stems from a study of beta chain features in type 1 diabetes listed by TCRdb under 2018. A note on the overall study: No differences in mean age, gender distribution, total cell number or subset yield were found between patients and healthy donors. Naive and central memory subsets were obtained from all 30 or so donors, but regulatory and stem cell-like memory subsets were isolated from only 8 patients and 8 healthy donors. In the study, TCRB repertoires of sorted circulating CD4+ T cell subsets from recently diagnosed type 1 diabetes patients were compared with those of matched healthy donors. A total of roughly 100 million sorted cells were examined across all samples, and the number of cells per subset was strongly correlated with RNA yield. The paper's findings and limits, for the study overall: Naive, central memory and regulatory TCRB repertoires appeared to be more similar among patients than among healthy donors. Type 1 diabetes patients showed a moderate but significant shortening of TCRB CDR3 length in all four CD4+ subsets. At VDJ recombination sites, patients with type 1 diabetes made fewer insertions and deleted more nucleotides, a pattern implying thymic rearrangement abnormalities. Shorter templates might be favored by PCR, yet because patient and control samples were amplified and corrected together, any such skew would affect both groups equally. HLA sub-analyses involved small numbers of individuals, so any influence of HLA type on TCRB rearrangement remained unresolved. Because cDNA rather than genomic DNA was sequenced, highly expressing activated cells could have been over-represented, although no difference in activation and CD3 levels was found between groups.

The entire isolated RNA was reverse transcribed using the High Capacity cDNA Reverse Transcription Kit, and thus expressed TCRB transcripts were sequenced. Deep immunoSEQ sequencing was performed on naive, central memory and regulatory T cell samples, with an average of roughly 4 million total reads per sample. Sorted cells were lysed in RLT buffer, and RNA was extracted using DNase-treated RNeasy Micro or Mini kits according to cell number. Each cell subset was processed separately to prevent cross-contamination, with patient and healthy donor samples processed together. The immunoSEQ multiplex PCR was used to amplify TCRB sequences from cDNA, yielding 87-bp fragments that span the CDR3 region. Sequencing of the amplicons was done on the Illumina HiSeq platform. Under the source paper's analysis protocol: Synthetic template baselines were used to correct PCR bias computationally, reads within Hamming distance 2 were collapsed together, and singletons that could not be merged were discarded. Reads were aligned against IMGT to assign V, D and J genes, CDR3 length and insertions or deletions at six rearrangement sites. Within each subset, clonotype counts were normalized to sorted cell number, and only after that were true diversity and Gini coefficients computed with the tcR R package. Repertoire sharing was quantified using the overlap coefficient calculated on TCRB nucleotide sequences. Out-of-frame TCRB sequences from naive cells were analyzed to stand in for the pre-selection repertoire. Entries here come from immuneACCESS through TCRdb and include only in-frame sequences with V and J called. Some clones fail to appear in such tables; in the studies checked, an unresolved V gene covers under half of the shortfall, and the cause of the remainder is unknown. V, J and clone size reflect that table, while D and trimming were determined from the DNA. The sample table records 300,000 to 350,000 clones; about 14% of these occur just once. The ten largest clones add up to nearly 0.015% of the sample.

Looking up the germline V gene yields CDR1 MDHEN and CDR2 SYDVKM. Trimming removed 4 bases from V and 0 bases from J, leaving 10 bases between the germline ends. The CDR3 runs 15 amino acids, cysteine and phenylalanine included. CDR3 DNA is the only sequence kept; it has 45 bases, read in frame from the first base. About this clone: The antigen it recognizes is unknown. No base quality values were provided; no much bigger clone lies one nucleotide off.

Each donor gave one peripheral blood draw, about 110 mL on average, collected into heparinised tubes. A BD FACSAria II and a panel including CD45RO, CCR7, CD25, CD127, CD95 and CD27 were used to sort naive, central memory, regulatory and stem cell-like memory CD4+ T cells. All sorted populations exceeded 95% purity. PBMCs were isolated right away by Lymphoprep density gradient centrifugation and were stained directly, without culture. So that batch effects would be minimized, each experiment stained and sorted samples in pairs, pairing one healthy donor with one patient. The sample comprised naive CD4+ T cells from blood. Explained via the paper, the cell subset or site label denotes: true naive CD4+ T cells. The sequence came from a woman aged 18-35 years with type 1 diabetes. This chain is built from TRBV28 and TRBJ2-4, and TRBD1 may be the D gene, going by 5 matching bases. The DNA sequence reads TGTGCCAGCAGTTCCCGACAGCTAGCCAAAAACATTCAGTACTTC. Its amino acids are CASSSRQLAKNIQYF.